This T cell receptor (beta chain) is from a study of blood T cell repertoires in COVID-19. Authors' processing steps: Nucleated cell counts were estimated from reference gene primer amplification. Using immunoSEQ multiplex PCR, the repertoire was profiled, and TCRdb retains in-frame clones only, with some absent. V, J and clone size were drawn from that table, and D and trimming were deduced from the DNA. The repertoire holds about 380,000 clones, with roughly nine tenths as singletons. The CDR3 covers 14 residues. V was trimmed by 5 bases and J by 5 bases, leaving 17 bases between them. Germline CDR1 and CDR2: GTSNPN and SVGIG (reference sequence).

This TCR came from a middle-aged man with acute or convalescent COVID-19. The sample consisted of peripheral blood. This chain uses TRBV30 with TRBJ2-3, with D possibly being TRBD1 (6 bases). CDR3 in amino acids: CAWAGTYLGDTQYF. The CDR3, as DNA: TGTGCCTGGGCTGGGACATACCTGGGAGATACGCAGTATTTT.